This T cell receptor (beta chain) was obtained from a study of Ad26.COV2.S vaccination and SARS-CoV-2 variants. At the level of the study: Of the COV1001 trial arms, the Ad26.COV2.S arm included the donor. Participants got Ad26.COV2.S intramuscularly, once or twice 56 days apart.

Findings and limits, study-wide: Responses of spike-specific T cells (both CD8+ and CD4+) reportedly showed substantial breadth after vaccination.

This clone has only a few counts. The antigen is not known. Data came from immunoSEQ multiplex PCR; TCRdb stores just in-frame clones and leaves some out. The data contain approximately 410,000 clones, about 90% of them singletons. The germline V gene has CDR1 SEHNR and CDR2 FQNEAQ (reference sequence). The CDR3 runs 15 residues. Trimming pared 2 bases from V and 5 bases from J, leaving 13 bases between. Treatment here: roughly 20 received Ad26.COV2.S at low or high dose, single or two shots; several received placebo; per-sample allocation not given. Samples came from day 63 after the first vaccine or placebo injection.

V is TRBV7-9 and J is TRBJ2-1; tentative D call: TRBD2 (5 bases). Material: peripheral blood, obtained in a trial of Ad26.COV2.S vaccine versus placebo. The origin of this receptor is a person between 18 and 59 years old who received the Ad26.COV2.S COVID-19 vaccine or a placebo. The CDR3 coding sequence is TGTGCCAGCAGCTTACGTTTGGACTTCCACAATGAGCAGTTCTTC. Translation gives CASSLRLDFHNEQFF.